Presented here are 11 T cell receptor beta chains from one specimen sequenced in a study of cytomegalovirus exposure and HLA in healthy donors. Here immunoSEQ multiplex PCR was the method, and the copy in TCRdb shows in-frame clones only, minus some. The table includes 150,000 to 200,000 clones, roughly 80% detected once. Sequenced input: PBMCs. The source is a man aged 18 to 29 in good health and CMV-seropositive.

This rearrangement joins TRBV29-1 to TRBJ2-5; TRBD2 is a possible D gene (5 bases). In germline, CDR1 is SQVTM, CDR2 ANQGSEA. With 7 bases removed from V and 3 bases from J, the gap between germline ends came to 15 bases. The CDR3 contains 13 residues. CDR3 DNA sequence: TGCAGCGCCTACCGAGGGAGTAAAGAGACCCAGTACTTC. It is translated as CSAYRGSKETQYF.

The count of this clone is one. The rearrangement joins TRBV7-9 to TRBJ2-2; possibly TRBD1 for D (7 bases). CDR1 and CDR2 (germline): SEHNR, FQNEAQ (reference sequence). Trimming took off 6 bases at V and 4 bases at J, with 15 bases between the two ends. This CDR3 contains 15 residues. Here the CDR3 reads CASRRRGLGTGELFF. CDR3 nucleotide sequence: TGTGCCAGCAGGCGGAGGGGGCTTGGCACCGGGGAGCTGTTTTTT. Looking up the rest from reference TRBV7-9 and TRBJ2-2 gives the full variable domain: DTGVSQNPRHKITKRGQNVTFRCDPISEHNRLYWYRQTLGQGPEFLTYFQNEAQLEKSRLLSDRFSAERPKGSFSTLEIQRTEQGDSAMYLCASRRRGLGTGELFFGEGSRLTVL.

V and J are TRBV11-2 and TRBJ2-1, with D perhaps TRBD2 (6 bases). V was cut by 4 bases and J by 0 bases, with 10 bases left in between. Germline V CDR1 and CDR2: SGHAT, FQNNGV. This CDR3 has 15 amino acids. This CDR3 reads CASSSELASYNEQFF. CDR3 nucleotides: TGTGCCAGCAGCTCCGAACTAGCCTCCTACAATGAGCAGTTCTTC.

The chain recombines TRBV7-2 with TRBJ1-2; TRBD1 aligns across 7 bases. This CDR3 contains 14 residues. The germline V gene encodes CDR1 SGHTA and CDR2 FQGNSA. With V trimmed by 3 bases and J by 2 bases, 3 bases remained unmatched. CDR3 region: CASSFGTANYGYTF. The DNA for the CDR3 is TGTGCCAGCAGCTTCGGGACAGCGAACTATGGCTACACCTTC. The full variable domain, in which reference TRBV7-2 and TRBJ1-2 provide the parts outside the CDR3, is GAGVSQSPSNKVTEKGKDVELRCDPISGHTALYWYRQSLGQGLEFLIYFQGNSAPDKSGLPSDRFSAERTGGSVSTLTIQRTQQEDSAVYLCASSFGTANYGYTFGSGTRLTVV.

In this sample, this clone turned up once. The rearrangement joins TRBV7-8 to TRBJ2-7, with a tentative D call TRBD2 (5 bases). The CDR3 has 13 amino acids. Trimming shortened V by 5 bases and J by 5 bases, and 13 bases separated the two germline ends. Looked up from germline, CDR1 is SGHVS and CDR2 is FQNEAQ. In nucleotides, the CDR3 is TGTGCCAGCAGCCACCCCCTCGGGAACGAGCAGTACTTC. Its protein product is CASSHPLGNEQYF.

V is TRBV6-6 and J is TRBJ2-7; D is possibly TRBD2 (5 bases). This CDR3 is 14 amino acids long. V was trimmed by 4 bases and J by 5 bases, leaving 15 bases between them. Germline V gene sequence: CDR1 MNHNY, CDR2 SVGAGI (reference sequence). CDR3 bases: TGTGCCAGCAGTTCCGGGGTTGGCTTCGACGAGCAGTACTTC. This encodes CASSSGVGFDEQYF.

DNA of the CDR3: TGTGCCAGCAGTTACGGCAGTCGCCAAGAGACCCAGTACTTC. Translating it yields CASSYGSRQETQYF. This chain joins TRBV6-6 and TRBJ2-5; no reliable D call. CDR3 size: 14 residues. Germline lookup yields CDR1 MNHNY and CDR2 SVGAGI (reference sequence). The V end lost 2 bases, the J end lost 1 base, and 8 bases lay between the germline ends.

The chain has TRBV13 and TRBJ1-5; no clear D gene. Germline V lookup: CDR1 PRHDT, CDR2 FYEKMQ (reference sequence). CDR3 size: 12 residues. Trimming took 0 bases from V and 8 from J, leaving 5 bases between them. The DNA for the CDR3 is TGTGCCAGCAGCTTAGGCGGGAAGCCCCAGCATTTT. Translating it yields CASSLGGKPQHF.

The chain has TRBV10-3 and TRBJ2-1; 10 bases agree with TRBD2. Germline values: CDR1 ENHRY, CDR2 SYGVKD. V shed 0 bases and J 8 bases; nucleotides not matched to a gene: 10. The CDR3 runs to 17 residues. CDR3 DNA: TGTGCCATCAGTGAGTCGTTTGGGCTAGCGGGAGACCATGAGCAGTTCTTC. Its protein is CAISESFGLAGDHEQFF.

The V call is TRBV4-1, the J call TRBJ2-5; TRBD2 matches at 8 bases. This CDR3 spans 15 amino acids. Germline V gene lookup returns CDR1 MGHRA and CDR2 YSYEKL. J was trimmed by 4 bases and V by 1 base; bases with no gene match: 5. CDR3 nucleotides: TGCGCCAGCAGCCAAGGGGGACTAGTGCGAGAGACCCAGTACTTC. Translation: CASSQGGLVRETQYF.

This chain uses TRBV6-1 with TRBJ2-3; possibly TRBD2 for D (5 bases). From germline, CDR1 is MNHNS and CDR2 SASEGT. V lost 1 base to trimming and J lost 4 bases, with 12 bases between them. The CDR3 extends over 15 amino acids. CDR3 residues: CASSEGSAAPDTQYF. In DNA form, the CDR3 reads TGTGCCAGCAGTGAAGGATCAGCGGCGCCAGATACGCAGTATTTT.